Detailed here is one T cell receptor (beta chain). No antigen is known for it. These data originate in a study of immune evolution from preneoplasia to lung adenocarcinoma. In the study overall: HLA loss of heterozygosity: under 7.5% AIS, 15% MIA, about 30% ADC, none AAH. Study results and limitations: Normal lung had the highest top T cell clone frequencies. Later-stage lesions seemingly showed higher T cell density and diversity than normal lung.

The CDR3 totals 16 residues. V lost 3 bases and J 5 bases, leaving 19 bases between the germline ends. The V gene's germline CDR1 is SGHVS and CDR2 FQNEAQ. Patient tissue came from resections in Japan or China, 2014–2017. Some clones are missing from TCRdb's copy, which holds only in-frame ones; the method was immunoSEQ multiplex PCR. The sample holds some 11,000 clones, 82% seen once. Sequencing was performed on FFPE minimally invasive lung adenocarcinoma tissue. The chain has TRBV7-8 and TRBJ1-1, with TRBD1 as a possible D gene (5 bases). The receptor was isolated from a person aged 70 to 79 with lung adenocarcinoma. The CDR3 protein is CASSLGPDNSRTEAFF. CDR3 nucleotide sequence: TGTGCCAGCAGCTTGGGGCCCGACAATTCTCGGACTGAAGCTTTCTTT.